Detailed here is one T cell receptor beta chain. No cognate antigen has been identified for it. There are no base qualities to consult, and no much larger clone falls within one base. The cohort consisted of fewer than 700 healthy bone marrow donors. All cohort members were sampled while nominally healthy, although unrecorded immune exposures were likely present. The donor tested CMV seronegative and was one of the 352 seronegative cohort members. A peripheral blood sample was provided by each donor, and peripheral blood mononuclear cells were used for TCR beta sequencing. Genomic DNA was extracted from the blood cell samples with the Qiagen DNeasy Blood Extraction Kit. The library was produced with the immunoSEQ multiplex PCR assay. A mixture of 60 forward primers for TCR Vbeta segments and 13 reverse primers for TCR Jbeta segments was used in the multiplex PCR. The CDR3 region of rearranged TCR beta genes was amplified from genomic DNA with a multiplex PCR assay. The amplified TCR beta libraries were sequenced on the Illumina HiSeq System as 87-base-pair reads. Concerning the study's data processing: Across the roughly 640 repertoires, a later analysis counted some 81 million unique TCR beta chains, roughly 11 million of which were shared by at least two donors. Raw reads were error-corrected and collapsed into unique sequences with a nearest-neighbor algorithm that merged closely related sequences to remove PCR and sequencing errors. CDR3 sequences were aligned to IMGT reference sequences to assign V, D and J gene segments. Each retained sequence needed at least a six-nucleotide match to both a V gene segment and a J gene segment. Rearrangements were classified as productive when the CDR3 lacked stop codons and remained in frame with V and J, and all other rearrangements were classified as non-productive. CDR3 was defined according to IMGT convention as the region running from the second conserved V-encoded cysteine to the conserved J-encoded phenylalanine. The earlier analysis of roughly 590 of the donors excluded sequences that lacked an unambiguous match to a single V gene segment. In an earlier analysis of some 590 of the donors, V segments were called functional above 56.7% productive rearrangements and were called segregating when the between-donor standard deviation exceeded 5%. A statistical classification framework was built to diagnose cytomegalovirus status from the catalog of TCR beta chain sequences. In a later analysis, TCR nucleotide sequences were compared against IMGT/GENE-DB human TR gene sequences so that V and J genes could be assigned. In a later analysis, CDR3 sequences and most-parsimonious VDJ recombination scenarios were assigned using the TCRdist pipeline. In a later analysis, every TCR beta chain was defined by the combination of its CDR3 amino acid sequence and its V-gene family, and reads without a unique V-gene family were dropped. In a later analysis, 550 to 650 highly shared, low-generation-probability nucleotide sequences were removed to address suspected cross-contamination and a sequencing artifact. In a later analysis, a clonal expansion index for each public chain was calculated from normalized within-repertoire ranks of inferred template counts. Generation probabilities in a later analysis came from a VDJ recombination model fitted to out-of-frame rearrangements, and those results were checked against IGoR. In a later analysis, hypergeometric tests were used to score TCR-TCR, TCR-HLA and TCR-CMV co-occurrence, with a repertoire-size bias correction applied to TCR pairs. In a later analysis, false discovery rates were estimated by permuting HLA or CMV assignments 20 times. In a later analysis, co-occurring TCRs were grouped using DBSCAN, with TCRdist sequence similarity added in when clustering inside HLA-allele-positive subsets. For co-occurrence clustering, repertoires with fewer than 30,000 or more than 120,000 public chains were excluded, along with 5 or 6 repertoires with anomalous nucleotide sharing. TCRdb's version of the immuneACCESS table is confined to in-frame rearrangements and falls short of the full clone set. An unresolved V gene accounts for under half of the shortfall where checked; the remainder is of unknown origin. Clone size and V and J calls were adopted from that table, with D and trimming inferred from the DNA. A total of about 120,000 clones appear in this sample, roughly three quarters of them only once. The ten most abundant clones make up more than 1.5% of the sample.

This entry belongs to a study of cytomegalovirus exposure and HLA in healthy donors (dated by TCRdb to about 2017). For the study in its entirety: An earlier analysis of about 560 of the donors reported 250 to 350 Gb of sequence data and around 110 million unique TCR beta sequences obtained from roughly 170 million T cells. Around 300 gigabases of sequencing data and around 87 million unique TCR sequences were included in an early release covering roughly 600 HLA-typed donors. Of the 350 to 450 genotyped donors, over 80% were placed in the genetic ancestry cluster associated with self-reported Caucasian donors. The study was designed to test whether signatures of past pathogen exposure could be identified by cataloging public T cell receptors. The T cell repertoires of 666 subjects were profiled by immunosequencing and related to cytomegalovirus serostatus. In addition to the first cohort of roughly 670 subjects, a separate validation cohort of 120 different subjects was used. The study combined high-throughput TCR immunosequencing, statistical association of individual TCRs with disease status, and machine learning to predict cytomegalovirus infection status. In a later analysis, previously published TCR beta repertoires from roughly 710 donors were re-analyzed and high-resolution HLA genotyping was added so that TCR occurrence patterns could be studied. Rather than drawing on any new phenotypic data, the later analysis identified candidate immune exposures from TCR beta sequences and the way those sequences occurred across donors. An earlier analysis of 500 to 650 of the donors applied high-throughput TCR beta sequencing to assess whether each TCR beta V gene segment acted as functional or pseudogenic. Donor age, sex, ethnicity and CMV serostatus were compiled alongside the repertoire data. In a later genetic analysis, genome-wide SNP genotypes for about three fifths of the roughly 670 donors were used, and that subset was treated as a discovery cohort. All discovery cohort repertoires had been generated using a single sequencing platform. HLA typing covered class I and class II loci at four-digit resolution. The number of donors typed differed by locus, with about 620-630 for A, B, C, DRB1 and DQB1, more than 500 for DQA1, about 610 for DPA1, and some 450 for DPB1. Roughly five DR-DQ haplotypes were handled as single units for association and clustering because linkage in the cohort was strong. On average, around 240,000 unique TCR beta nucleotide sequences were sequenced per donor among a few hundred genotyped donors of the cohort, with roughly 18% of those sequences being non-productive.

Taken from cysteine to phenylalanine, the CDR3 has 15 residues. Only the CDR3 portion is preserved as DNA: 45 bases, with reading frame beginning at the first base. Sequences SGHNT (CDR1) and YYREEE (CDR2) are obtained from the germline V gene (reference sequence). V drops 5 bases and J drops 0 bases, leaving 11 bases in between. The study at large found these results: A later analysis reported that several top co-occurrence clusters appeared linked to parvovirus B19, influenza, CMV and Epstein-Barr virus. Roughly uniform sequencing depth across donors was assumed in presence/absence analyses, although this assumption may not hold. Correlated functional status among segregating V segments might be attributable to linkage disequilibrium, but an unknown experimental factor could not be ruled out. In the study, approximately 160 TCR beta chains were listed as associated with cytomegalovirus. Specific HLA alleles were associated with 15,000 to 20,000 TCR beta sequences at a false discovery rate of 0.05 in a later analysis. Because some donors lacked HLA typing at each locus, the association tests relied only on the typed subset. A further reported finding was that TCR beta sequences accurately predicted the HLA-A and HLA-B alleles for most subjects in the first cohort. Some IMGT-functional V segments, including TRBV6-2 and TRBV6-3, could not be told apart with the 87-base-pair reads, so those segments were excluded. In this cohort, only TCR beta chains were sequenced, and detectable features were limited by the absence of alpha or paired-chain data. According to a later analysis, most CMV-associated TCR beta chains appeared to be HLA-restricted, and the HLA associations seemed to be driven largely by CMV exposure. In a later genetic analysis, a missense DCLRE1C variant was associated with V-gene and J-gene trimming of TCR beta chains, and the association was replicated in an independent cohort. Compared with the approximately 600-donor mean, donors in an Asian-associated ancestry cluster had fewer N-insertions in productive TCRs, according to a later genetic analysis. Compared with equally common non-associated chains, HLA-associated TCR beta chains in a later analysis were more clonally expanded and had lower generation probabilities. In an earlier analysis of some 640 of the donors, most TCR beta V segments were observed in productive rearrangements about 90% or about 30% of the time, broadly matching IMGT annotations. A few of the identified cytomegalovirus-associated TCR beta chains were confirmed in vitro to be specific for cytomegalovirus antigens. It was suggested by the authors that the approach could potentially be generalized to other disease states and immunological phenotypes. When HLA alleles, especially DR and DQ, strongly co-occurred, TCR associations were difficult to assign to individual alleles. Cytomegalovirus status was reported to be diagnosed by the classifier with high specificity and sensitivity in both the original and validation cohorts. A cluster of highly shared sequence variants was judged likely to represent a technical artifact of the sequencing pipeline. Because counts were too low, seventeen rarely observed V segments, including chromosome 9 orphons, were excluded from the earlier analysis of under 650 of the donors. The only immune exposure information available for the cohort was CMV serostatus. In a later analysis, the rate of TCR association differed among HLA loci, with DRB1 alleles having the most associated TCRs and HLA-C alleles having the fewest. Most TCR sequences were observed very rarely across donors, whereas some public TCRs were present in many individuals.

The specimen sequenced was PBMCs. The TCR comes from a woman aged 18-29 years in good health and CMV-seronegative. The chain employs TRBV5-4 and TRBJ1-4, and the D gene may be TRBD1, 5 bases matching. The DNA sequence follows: TGTGCCAGCAGTCGGGGGGGGGCAACTAATGAAAAACTGTTTTTT. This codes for CASSRGGATNEKLFF.